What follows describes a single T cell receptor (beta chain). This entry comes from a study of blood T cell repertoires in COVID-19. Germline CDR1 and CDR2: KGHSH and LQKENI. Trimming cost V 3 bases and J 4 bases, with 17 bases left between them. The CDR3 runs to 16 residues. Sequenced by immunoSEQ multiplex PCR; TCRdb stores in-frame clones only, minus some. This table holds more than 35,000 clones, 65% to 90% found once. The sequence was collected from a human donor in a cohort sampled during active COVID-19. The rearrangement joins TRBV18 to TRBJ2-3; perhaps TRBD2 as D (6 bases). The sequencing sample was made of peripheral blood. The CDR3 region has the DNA TGTGCCAGCTCACCCCCGGGTTTAGGGAGGTCAGATACGCAGTATTTT. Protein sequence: CASSPPGLGRSDTQYF.